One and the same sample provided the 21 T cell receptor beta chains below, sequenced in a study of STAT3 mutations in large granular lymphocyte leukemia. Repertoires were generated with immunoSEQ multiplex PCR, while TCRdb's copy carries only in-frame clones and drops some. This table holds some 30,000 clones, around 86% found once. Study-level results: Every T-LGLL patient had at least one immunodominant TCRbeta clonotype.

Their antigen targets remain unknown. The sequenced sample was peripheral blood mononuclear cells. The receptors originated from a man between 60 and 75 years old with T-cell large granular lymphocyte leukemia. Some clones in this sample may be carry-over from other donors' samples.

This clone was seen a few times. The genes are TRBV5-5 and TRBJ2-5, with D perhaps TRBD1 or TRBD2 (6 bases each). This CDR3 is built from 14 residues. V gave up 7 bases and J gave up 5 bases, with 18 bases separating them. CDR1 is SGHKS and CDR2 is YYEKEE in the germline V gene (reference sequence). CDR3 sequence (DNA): TGTGCCAGCGGGGGGTGGGGGCTCTTCGAGACCCAGTACTTC. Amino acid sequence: CASGGWGLFETQYF.

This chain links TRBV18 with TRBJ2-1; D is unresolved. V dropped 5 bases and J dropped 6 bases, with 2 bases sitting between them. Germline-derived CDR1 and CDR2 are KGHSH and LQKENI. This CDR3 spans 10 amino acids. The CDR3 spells CASSVNEQFF. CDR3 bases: TGTGCCAGCTCAGTCAATGAGCAGTTCTTC.

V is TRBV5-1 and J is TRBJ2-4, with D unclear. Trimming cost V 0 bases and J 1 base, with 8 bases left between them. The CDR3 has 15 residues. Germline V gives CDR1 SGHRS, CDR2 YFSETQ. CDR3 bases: TGCGCCAGCAGCTTGGGGCAGGAGGCCAAAAACATTCAGTACTTC. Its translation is CASSLGQEAKNIQYF.

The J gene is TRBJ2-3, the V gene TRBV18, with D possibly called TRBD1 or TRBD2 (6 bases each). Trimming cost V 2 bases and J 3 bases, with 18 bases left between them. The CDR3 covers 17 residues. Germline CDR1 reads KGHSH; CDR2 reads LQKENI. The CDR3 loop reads CASSPYGGRGGTDTQYF. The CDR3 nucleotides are TGTGCCAGCTCACCATATGGAGGGAGAGGGGGGACAGATACGCAGTATTTT.

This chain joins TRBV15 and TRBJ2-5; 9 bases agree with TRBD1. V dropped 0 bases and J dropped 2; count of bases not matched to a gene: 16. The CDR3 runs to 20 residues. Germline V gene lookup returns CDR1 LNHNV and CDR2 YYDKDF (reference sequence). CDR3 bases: TGTGCCACCAGCAGAGACCACACTGGACAGGGGAATCCAATACAAGAGACCCAGTACTTC. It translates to CATSRDHTGQGNPIQETQYF.

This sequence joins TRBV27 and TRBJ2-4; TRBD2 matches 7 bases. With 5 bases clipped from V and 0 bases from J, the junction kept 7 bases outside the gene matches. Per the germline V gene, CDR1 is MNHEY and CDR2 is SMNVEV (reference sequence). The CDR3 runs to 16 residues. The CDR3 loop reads CASSPPTSLAKNIQYF. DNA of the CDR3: TGTGCCAGCAGTCCACCGACTAGCCTAGCCAAAAACATTCAGTACTTC.

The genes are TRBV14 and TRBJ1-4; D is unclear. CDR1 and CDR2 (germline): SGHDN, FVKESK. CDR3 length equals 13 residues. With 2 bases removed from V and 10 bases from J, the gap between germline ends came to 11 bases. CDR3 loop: CASSQQTSRKLFF. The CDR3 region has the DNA TGTGCCAGCAGCCAACAGACCTCCAGAAAACTGTTTTTT.

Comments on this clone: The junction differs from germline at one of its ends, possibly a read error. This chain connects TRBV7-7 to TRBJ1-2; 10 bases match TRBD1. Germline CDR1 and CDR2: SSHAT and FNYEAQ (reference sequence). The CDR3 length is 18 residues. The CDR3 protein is CASSFRGQGLSRRYGYTF. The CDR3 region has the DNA TGTGCTAGCAGCTTTAGGGGACAGGGGTTATCAAGACGGTATGGCTACACCTTC.

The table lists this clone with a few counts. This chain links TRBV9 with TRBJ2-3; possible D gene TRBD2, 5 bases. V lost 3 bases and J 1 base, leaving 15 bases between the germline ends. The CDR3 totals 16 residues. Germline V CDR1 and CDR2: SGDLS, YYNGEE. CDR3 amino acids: CASSAWRGGRTDTQYF. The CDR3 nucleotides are TGTGCCAGCAGCGCCTGGCGAGGCGGGCGCACAGATACGCAGTATTTT.

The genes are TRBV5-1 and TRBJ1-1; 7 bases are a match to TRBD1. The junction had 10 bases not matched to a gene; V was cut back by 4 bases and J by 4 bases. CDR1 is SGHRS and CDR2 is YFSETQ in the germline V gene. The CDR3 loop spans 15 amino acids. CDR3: CASSGNKGARTEAFF. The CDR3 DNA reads TGCGCCAGCAGCGGGAATAAGGGGGCGCGCACTGAAGCTTTCTTT.

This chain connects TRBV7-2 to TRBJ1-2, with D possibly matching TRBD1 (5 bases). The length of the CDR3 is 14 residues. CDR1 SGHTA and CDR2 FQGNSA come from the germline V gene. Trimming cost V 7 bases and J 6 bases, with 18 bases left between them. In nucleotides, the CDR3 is TGTGCCAGCAACGCCGCGGGACCCCTGGATGGCTACACCTTC. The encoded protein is CASNAAGPLDGYTF.

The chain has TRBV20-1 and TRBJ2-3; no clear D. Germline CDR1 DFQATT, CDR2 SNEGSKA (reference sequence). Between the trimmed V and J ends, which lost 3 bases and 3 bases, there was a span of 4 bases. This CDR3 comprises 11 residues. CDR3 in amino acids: CSARGTDTQYF. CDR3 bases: TGCAGTGCTAGGGGAACAGATACGCAGTATTTT.

Here the CDR3 reads CAWSVRRTDTQYF. DNA of the CDR3: TGTGCCTGGAGTGTACGACGCACAGATACGCAGTATTTT. V gene TRBV30 combines with J gene TRBJ2-3; no firm D call. This CDR3 has 13 residues. The germline CDR1 and CDR2 sequences are GTSNPN and SVGIG (reference sequence). V was clipped by 0 bases and J by 1 base, with 5 bases between them.

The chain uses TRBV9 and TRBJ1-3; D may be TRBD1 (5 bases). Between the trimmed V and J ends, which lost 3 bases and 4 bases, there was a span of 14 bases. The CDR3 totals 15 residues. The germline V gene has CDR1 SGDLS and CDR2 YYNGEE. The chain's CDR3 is CASSAGHLLGNTIYF. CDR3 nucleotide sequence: TGTGCCAGCAGCGCTGGACATTTACTCGGAAACACCATATATTTT.

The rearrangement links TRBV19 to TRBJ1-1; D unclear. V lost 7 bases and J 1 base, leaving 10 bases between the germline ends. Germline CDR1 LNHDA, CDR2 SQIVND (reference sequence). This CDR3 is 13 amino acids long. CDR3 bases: TGTGCCAGTACTTCGACACAGAACACTGAAGCTTTCTTT. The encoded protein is CASTSTQNTEAFF.

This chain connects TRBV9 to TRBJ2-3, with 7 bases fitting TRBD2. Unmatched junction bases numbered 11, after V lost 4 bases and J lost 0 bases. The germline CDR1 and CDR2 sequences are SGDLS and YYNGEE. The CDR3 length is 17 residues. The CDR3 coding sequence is TGTGCCAGCAGCTCCCGAGGGCTAGCGGTTAGCACAGATACGCAGTATTTT. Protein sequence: CASSSRGLAVSTDTQYF. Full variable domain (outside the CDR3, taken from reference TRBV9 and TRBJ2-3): DSGVTQTPKHLITATGQRVTLRCSPRSGDLSVYWYQQSLDQGLQFLIQYYNGEERAKGNILERFSAQQFPDLHSELNLSSLELGDSALYFCASSSRGLAVSTDTQYFGPGTRLTVL.

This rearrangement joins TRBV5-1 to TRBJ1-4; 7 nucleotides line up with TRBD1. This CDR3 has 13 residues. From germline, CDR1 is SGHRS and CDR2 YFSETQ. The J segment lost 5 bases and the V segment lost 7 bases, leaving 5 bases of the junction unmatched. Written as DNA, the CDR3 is TGCGCCAGCGCCGGGACAGTCAATGAAAAACTGTTTTTT. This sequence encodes CASAGTVNEKLFF.

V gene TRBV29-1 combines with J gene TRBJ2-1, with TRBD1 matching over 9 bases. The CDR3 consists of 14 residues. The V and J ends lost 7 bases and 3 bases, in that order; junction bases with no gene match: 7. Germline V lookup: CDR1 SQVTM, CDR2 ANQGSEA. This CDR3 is CSGRTGVGYNEQFF. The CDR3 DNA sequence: TGCAGCGGGAGGACAGGGGTCGGCTACAATGAGCAGTTCTTC.

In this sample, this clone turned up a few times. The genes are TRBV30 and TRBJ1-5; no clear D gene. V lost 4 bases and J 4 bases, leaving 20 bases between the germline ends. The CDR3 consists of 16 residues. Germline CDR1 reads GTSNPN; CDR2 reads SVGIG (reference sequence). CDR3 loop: CAWTGIRTPANQPQHF. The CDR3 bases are TGTGCCTGGACTGGAATCAGGACCCCCGCTAATCAGCCCCAGCATTTT.

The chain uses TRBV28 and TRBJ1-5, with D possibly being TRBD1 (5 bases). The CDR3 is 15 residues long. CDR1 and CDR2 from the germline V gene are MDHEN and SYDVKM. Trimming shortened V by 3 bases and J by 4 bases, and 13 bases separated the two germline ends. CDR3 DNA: TGTGCCAGCAGTTTGGGTGACAGCCTTAATCAGCCCCAGCATTTT. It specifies CASSLGDSLNQPQHF.

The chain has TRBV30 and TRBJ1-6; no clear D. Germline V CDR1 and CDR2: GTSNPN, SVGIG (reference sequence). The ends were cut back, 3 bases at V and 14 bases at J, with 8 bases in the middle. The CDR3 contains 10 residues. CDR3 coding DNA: TGTGCCTGGAGCTCTAATGCCCTCCACTTT. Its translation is CAWSSNALHF.